Presented here are 22 T cell receptor beta chains from one specimen sequenced in a study of T cells in Graves' hyperthyroidism and ophthalmopathy. TCR beta CDR3 regions were amplified from RNA. First-round RT-PCR of the TCR CDR3 relied on the HTBI primer set. TCRdb independently ran MiXCR on the multiplex PCR reads; one entry per CDR3 protein. This table has some 690,000 distinct CDR3 sequences, 17% appearing once. Sample: blood. All receptors derive from a man over 45 with Graves' hyperthyroidism.

This clonotype occurred many times. The V call is TRBV7-2, the J call TRBJ2-5; tentatively, D is TRBD2 (5 bases). The germline V gene has CDR1 SGHTA and CDR2 FQGNSA. V lost 1 base, J lost 3 bases, and 9 bases lay in between. CDR3 length equals 14 residues. The CDR3 protein is CASSLELAEETQYF. CDR3 nucleotide sequence: TGTGCCAGCAGCTTAGAGCTAGCTGAAGAGACCCAGTACTTC.

This clonotype was seen many times. The chain couples TRBV14 to TRBJ2-5; D uncertain. This CDR3 has 13 residues. With 0 bases removed from V and 1 base from J, the gap between germline ends came to 3 bases. Germline lookup yields CDR1 SGHDN and CDR2 FVKESK. The CDR3 sequence: CASSQERQETQYF. The CDR3 nucleotides read TGTGCCAGCAGCCAAGAACGCCAAGAGACCCAGTACTTC.

The chain is built from TRBV7-3 and TRBJ2-2; the D call may be TRBD1 or TRBD2 (5 bases each). The germline V gene has CDR1 SGHTA and CDR2 FQGTGA. V was clipped by 0 bases and J by 3 bases, with 11 bases between them. The CDR3 is 16 residues long. DNA for the CDR3: TGTGCCAGCAGCTTAACTCGGGTGGGGGACACCGGGGAGCTGTTTTTT. The encoded protein is CASSLTRVGDTGELFF.

This clonotype appeared once. The chain combines TRBV7-9 with TRBJ2-3, with D unclear. Germline V CDR1 and CDR2: SEHNR, FQNEAQ (reference sequence). CDR3 length: 13 amino acids. The V end lost 7 bases, the J end lost 2 bases, and 10 bases lay between the germline ends. CDR3 sequence (DNA): TGTGCCAGCACCCCTAGTAACACAGATACGCAGTATTTT. Translation gives CASTPSNTDTQYF.

This sequence joins TRBV10-2 and TRBJ1-5; D is possibly TRBD1 (5 bases). The CDR3 has 15 residues. The V gene lost 6 bases and the J gene lost 4 bases, with 16 bases spanning the gap. Germline V gene lookup returns CDR1 WSHSY and CDR2 SAAADI. CDR3 DNA: TGCGCCAGCAGCGGGTGGGGGGGAGCGAATCAGCCCCAGCATTTT. Translated: CASSGWGGANQPQHF.

This clonotype turned up a few times. Here the CDR3 DNA reads TGTGCCTGGAGTGTACGGGGGGTTGGAACCTACGAGCAGTACTTC. Protein product: CAWSVRGVGTYEQYF. This chain connects TRBV30 to TRBJ2-7; 7 nucleotides match TRBD2. V was clipped by 0 bases and J by 2 bases; unmatched bases: 7. The V gene's germline CDR1 is GTSNPN and CDR2 SVGIG (reference sequence). The CDR3 sequence is 15 residues long.

The V gene is TRBV5-6, the J gene TRBJ1-1, with 11 bases aligning to TRBD1. The trim removed 3 bases at V and 10 bases at J, leaving 5 bases unmatched. Germline values: CDR1 SGHDT, CDR2 YYEEEE. The CDR3 extends over 13 amino acids. CDR3 DNA: TGTGCCAGCAGCTCCGGGACAGGGGGGCGAGCTTTCTTT. Protein product: CASSSGTGGRAFF.

As regards this clonotype: A much larger clone lies one base from this, so it may be a read error. The chain has TRBV12-3 or TRBV12-4 and TRBJ2-1; D may be TRBD1 (5 bases). This CDR3 spans 15 amino acids. The CDR3 loop reads CASSPIDRPYNKQFF. The CDR3 DNA is TGTGCCAGCAGTCCTATCGACAGACCTTACAATAAGCAGTTCTTC.

The V call is TRBV18, the J call TRBJ2-1; 7 bases map to TRBD2. V was pared by 3 bases and J by 4 bases, with 9 bases of the junction left unmatched. The CDR3 length is 16 residues. The V gene's germline CDR1 is KGHSH and CDR2 LQKENI. The CDR3 bases are TGTGCCAGCTCACCGTCGGCACTAGCGAGATACAATGAGCAGTTCTTC. Amino acid sequence: CASSPSALARYNEQFF. The whole variable domain, remainder taken from reference TRBV18 and TRBJ2-1, is NAGVMQNPRHLVRRRGQEARLRCSPMKGHSHVYWYRQLPEEGLKFMVYLQKENIIDESGMPKERFSAEFPKEGPSILRIQQVVRGDSAAYFCASSPSALARYNEQFFGPGTRLTVL.

This sequence joins TRBV10-1 and TRBJ2-1; possibly TRBD2 for D (6 bases). The germline V and J ends were trimmed by 4 bases and 8 bases, with 15 bases remaining between them. Germline assignment: CDR1 WNHNN and CDR2 SYGVQD (reference sequence). The CDR3 totals 14 residues. CDR3 residues: CASSVRSAGYEQFF. The CDR3 nucleotides are TGCGCCAGCAGTGTGCGGTCAGCGGGCTATGAGCAGTTCTTC.

This clonotype was observed many times. V is TRBV7-9 and J is TRBJ2-7, with 7 bases that match TRBD1. The germline V gene encodes CDR1 SEHNR and CDR2 FQNEAQ (reference sequence). The CDR3 is 15 residues long. Germline trimming cut 7 bases from V and 1 base from J; bases unmatched to any gene: 10. CDR3 DNA sequence: TGTGCCAGCATCCACCGGGACAGCATATCCTACGAGCAGTACTTC. This codes for CASIHRDSISYEQYF.

This clonotype was seen more than once but under ten times. V and J are TRBV28 and TRBJ1-1, with TRBD1 identical over 8 bases. The CDR3 consists of 17 residues. V was clipped by 2 bases and J by 0 bases; unmatched bases: 8. Germline V gives CDR1 MDHEN, CDR2 SYDVKM. The CDR3 loop is CASSLTRLRGLNTEAFF. DNA for the CDR3: TGTGCCAGCAGTTTAACGAGACTCAGGGGGCTGAACACTGAAGCTTTCTTT.

This clonotype was counted at least ten times. The J gene is TRBJ1-2, the V gene TRBV5-4; D is unclear. The ends were cut back, 0 bases at V and 4 bases at J, with 10 bases in the middle. The CDR3 sequence is 14 residues long. The germline V gene encodes CDR1 SGHNT and CDR2 YYREEE (reference sequence). CDR3 in DNA: TGTGCCAGCAGCTTGGAAGGCAGGTCCTATGGCTACACCTTC. As protein: CASSLEGRSYGYTF.

A few counts support this clonotype. The chain carries TRBV20-1 and TRBJ2-2, with D unclear. The V gene's germline CDR1 is DFQATT and CDR2 SNEGSKA (reference sequence). The ends were cut back, 1 base at V and 6 bases at J, with 18 bases in the middle. The CDR3 has 16 residues. The CDR3 nucleotides read TGCAGTGCTAGAGTAGAGCTTCCTGGAGAGCCCGGGGAGCTGTTTTTT. Residues: CSARVELPGEPGELFF.

The genes are TRBV3-1 and TRBJ1-5; D remains unclear. There are 13 residues in the CDR3. From germline, CDR1 is LGHDT and CDR2 YNNKEL (reference sequence). Trimming removed 7 bases from V and 7 bases from J, with 14 bases in between. Here the CDR3 reads CASTRAPGQPQHF. CDR3 bases: TGTGCCAGCACCCGGGCGCCGGGGCAGCCCCAGCATTTT.

This clonotype showed up just a few times. J is TRBJ2-7 and V is TRBV6-1, with 7 bases that match TRBD2. This CDR3 contains 15 residues. J was trimmed by 6 bases and V by 5 bases; bases with no gene match: 13. Looked up from germline, CDR1 is MNHNS and CDR2 is SASEGT. The CDR3 here is CASSSIRGGSGEQYF. The CDR3 coding sequence is TGTGCCAGCAGTTCAATCCGGGGCGGGAGCGGCGAGCAGTACTTC.

This clonotype was counted ten times or more. V gene TRBV12-3 or TRBV12-4 combines with J gene TRBJ1-5, with D possibly TRBD1 on 5 matching bases. The CDR3 contains 16 residues. V lost 1 base and J 1 base, leaving 11 bases between the germline ends. Here the CDR3 DNA reads TGTGCCAGCAGTTTAGGCGGGCAGGGAAGCAATCAGCCCCAGCATTTT. Translating gives CASSLGGQGSNQPQHF.

Many counts were recorded for this clonotype. V usage is TRBV29-1 and J usage is TRBJ2-3; D may be TRBD2 (6 bases). The CDR3 loop spans 15 amino acids. Trimming removed 3 bases at V and 4 bases at J, with 17 bases between. Germline-derived CDR1 and CDR2 are SQVTM and ANQGSEA. The CDR3 sequence: CSVDAWASVPDTQYF. The CDR3 bases are TGCAGCGTTGACGCGTGGGCTAGCGTTCCAGATACGCAGTATTTT.

This clonotype has a count of ten or more. J is TRBJ2-2 and V is TRBV7-9, with 7 bases matching TRBD1. CDR3 length: 18 residues. Germline V gene data show CDR1 as SEHNR and CDR2 as FQNEAQ (reference sequence). The V gene end was trimmed by 6 bases and the J gene end by 5 bases; junction bases not matched to a gene: 18. The CDR3 sequence is CASRSFDRERSWTGELFF. In DNA, the CDR3 is TGTGCCAGCAGGTCTTTTGACAGGGAAAGATCGTGGACCGGGGAGCTGTTTTTT.

The J gene is TRBJ1-5, the V gene TRBV6-5; possible D gene TRBD1, 5 bases. The germline V gene encodes CDR1 MNHEY and CDR2 SVGAGI. The CDR3 extends over 15 amino acids. Deletions cut 2 bases from V and 3 bases from J, with 11 bases between. The CDR3 bases are TGTGCCAGCAGTTACGGGGCGGGGGACAATCAGCCCCAGCATTTT. Its protein product is CASSYGAGDNQPQHF.

This clonotype was seen a handful of times. For the CDR3, the DNA is TGTGCCAGCAGCTTCAGACTTACCGGGACTAGTACCGGGGAGCTGTTTTTT. The encoded protein is CASSFRLTGTSTGELFF. The V gene is TRBV11-2, the J gene TRBJ2-2; 8 nucleotides align to TRBD2. CDR3 length equals 17 residues. In germline, CDR1 is SGHAT, CDR2 FQNNGV. J was trimmed by 5 bases and V by 3 bases; bases with no gene match: 11.

In this sample, this clonotype turned up a few times. The gene calls are TRBV19 and TRBJ1-1; the D gene is possibly TRBD1 (6 bases). Germline V gene lookup returns CDR1 LNHDA and CDR2 SQIVND (reference sequence). The V gene lost 5 bases and the J gene lost 3 bases, with 10 bases spanning the gap. This CDR3 contains 13 residues. The DNA of the CDR3 is TGTGCCAGTAGTCACAGGGTTGACACTGAAGCTTTCTTT. This encodes CASSHRVDTEAFF.